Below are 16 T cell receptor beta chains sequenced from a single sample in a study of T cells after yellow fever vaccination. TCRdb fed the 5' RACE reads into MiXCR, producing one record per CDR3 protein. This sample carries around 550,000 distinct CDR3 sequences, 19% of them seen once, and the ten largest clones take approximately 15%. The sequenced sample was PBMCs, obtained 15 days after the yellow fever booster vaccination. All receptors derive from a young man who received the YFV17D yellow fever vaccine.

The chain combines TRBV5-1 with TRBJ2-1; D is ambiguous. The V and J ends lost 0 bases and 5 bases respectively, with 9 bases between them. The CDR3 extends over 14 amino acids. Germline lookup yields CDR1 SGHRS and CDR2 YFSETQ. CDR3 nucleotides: TGCGCCAGCAGCTTGGACCCTATAGACAATGAGCAGTTCTTC. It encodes CASSLDPIDNEQFF.

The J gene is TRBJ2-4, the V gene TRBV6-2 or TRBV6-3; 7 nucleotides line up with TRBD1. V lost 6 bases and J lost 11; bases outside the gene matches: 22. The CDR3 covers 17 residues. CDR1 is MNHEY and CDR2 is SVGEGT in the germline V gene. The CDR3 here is CASRSNNEDRTGDVQYF. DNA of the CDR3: TGTGCCAGCAGAAGTAACAACGAGGACAGGACCGGGGACGTTCAGTACTTC.

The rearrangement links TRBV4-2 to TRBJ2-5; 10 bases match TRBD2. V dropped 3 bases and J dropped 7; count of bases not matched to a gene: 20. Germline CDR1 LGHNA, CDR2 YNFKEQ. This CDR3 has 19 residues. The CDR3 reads CASSQGEWVAGGPAATQYF. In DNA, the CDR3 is TGTGCCAGCAGCCAGGGAGAGTGGGTAGCGGGAGGACCAGCGGCGACCCAGTACTTC.

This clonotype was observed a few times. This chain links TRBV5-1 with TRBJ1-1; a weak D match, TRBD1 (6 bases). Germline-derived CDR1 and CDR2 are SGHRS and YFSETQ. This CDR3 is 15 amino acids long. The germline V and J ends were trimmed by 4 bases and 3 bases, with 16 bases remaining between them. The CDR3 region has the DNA TGCGCCAGCAGCGGACCGGGACAACGGTACACTGAAGCTTTCTTT. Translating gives CASSGPGQRYTEAFF.

CDR3 residues: CACCTGLADKDTQYF. Written as DNA, the CDR3 is TGTGCCTGCTGCACCGGACTAGCGGACAAAGATACGCAGTATTTT. The J gene is TRBJ2-3, the V gene TRBV3-1, with 10 bases that match TRBD2. The germline V gene encodes CDR1 LGHDT and CDR2 YNNKEL (reference sequence). The CDR3 is 15 amino acids. The V and J ends lost 11 bases and 5 bases, in that order; junction bases with no gene match: 13.

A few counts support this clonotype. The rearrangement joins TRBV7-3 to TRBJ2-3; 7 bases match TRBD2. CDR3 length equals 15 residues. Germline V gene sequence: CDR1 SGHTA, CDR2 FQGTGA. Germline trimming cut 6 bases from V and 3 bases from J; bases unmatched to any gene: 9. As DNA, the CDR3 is TGTGCCAGCAGACCTCCGGGACTACAGACAGATACGCAGTATTTT. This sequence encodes CASRPPGLQTDTQYF.

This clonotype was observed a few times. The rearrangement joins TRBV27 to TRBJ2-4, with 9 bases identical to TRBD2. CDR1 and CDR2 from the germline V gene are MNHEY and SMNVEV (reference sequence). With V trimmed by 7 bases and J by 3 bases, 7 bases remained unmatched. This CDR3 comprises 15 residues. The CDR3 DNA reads TGTGCCAGCACTCAGGGTAGCGGGAGCAAAAACATTCAGTACTTC. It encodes CASTQGSGSKNIQYF.

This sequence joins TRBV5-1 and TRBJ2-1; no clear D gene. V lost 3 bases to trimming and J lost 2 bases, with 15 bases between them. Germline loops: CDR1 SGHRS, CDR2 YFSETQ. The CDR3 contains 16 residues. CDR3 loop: CASSSRAVGAYNEQFF. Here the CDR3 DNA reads TGCGCCAGCAGCTCTAGGGCCGTGGGTGCCTACAATGAGCAGTTCTTC.

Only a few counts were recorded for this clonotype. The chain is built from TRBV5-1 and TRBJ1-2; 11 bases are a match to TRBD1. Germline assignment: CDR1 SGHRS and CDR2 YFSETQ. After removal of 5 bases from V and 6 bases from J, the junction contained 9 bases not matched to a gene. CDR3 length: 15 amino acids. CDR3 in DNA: TGCGCCAGCAGAGACGGACAGGGGGCGCGAGATGGCTACACCTTC. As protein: CASRDGQGARDGYTF.

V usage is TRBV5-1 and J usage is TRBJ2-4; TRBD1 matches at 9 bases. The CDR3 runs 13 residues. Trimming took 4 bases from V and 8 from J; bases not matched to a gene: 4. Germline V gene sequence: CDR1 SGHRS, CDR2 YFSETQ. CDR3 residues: CASSLDRGDIQYF. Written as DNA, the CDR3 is TGCGCCAGCAGCCTGGACAGGGGTGACATTCAGTACTTC.

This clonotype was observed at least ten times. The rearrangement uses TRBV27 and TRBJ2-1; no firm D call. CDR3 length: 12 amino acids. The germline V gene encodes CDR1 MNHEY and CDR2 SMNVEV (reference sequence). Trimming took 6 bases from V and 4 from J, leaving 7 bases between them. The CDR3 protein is CASSREYNEQFF. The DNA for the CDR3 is TGTGCCAGCAGCCGTGAATACAATGAGCAGTTCTTC.

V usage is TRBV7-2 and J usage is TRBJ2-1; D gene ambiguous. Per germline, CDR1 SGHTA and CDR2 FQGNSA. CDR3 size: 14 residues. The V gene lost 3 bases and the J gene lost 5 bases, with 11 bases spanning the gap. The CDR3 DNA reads TGTGCCAGCAGCTTGATCAGGCCCCACAATGAGCAGTTCTTC. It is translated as CASSLIRPHNEQFF.

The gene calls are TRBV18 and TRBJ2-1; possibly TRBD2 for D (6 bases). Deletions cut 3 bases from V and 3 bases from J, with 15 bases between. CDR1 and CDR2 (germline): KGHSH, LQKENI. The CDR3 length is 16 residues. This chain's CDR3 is CASSPRLAGNYNEQFF. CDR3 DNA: TGTGCCAGCTCACCGAGATTGGCGGGAAACTACAATGAGCAGTTCTTC.

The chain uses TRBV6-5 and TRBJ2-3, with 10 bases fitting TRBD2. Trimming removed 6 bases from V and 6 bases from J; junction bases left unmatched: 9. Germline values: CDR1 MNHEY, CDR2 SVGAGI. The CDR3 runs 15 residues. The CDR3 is CASRSSGGTGDTQYF. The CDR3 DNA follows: TGTGCCAGCAGATCTAGCGGGGGAACGGGGGATACGCAGTATTTT.

The DNA of the CDR3 is TGCAGCGTTGACTCGACAGGGCTCGGGGAGACCCAGTACTTC. As protein: CSVDSTGLGETQYF. The chain employs TRBV29-1 and TRBJ2-5, with 7 bases lining up with TRBD1. Germline V gene data show CDR1 as SQVTM and CDR2 as ANQGSEA. Losses at the gene ends were 3 bases for V and 5 bases for J; bases not matched to a gene: 9. The CDR3 totals 14 residues.

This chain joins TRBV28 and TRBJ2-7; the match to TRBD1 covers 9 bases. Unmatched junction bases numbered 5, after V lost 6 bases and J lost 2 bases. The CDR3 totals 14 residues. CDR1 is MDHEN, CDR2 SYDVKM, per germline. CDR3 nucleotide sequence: TGTGCCAGCAGAAATAACAGGGGGCCCTACGAGCAGTACTTC. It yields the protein CASRNNRGPYEQYF.